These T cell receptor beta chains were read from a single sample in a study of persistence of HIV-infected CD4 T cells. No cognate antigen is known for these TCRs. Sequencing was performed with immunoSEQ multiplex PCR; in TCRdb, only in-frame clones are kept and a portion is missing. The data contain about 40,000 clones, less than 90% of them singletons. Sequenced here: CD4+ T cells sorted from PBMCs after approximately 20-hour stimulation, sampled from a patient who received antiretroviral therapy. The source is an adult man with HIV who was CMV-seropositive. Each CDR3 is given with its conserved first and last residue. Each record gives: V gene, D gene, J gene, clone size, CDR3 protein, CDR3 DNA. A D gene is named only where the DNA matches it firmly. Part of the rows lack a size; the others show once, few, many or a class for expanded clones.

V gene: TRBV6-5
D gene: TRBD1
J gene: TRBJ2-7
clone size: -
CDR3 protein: CASSYSRQGRYEQYF
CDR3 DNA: TGTGCCAGCAGTTACTCGAGACAGGGTCGCTACGAGCAGTACTTC

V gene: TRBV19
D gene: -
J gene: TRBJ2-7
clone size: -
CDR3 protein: CASSIDRQSYEQYF
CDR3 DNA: TGTGCCAGTAGTATAGATCGACAGTCCTACGAGCAGTACTTC

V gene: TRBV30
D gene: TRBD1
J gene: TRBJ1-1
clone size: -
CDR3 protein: CAWSVGDRATEAFF
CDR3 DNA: TGTGCCTGGAGTGTTGGGGACAGGGCCACTGAAGCTTTCTTT

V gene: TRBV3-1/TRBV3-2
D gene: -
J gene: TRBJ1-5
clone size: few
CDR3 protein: CASSQGAGQPQHF
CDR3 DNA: TGTGCCAGCAGCCAAGGCGCGGGGCAGCCCCAGCATTTT

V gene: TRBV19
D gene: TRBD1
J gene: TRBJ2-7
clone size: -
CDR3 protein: CATAGTGSYEQYF
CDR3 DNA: TGTGCCACTGCCGGGACAGGATCCTACGAGCAGTACTTC

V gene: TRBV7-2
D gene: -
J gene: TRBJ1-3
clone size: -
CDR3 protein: CASSLMVTVSGNTIYF
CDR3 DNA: TGTGCCAGCAGCCTCATGGTGACCGTCTCTGGAAACACCATATATTTT

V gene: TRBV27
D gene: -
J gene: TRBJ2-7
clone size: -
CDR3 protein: CASSATFSSYEQYF
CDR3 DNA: TGTGCCAGCAGTGCCACCTTTAGCTCCTACGAGCAGTACTTC

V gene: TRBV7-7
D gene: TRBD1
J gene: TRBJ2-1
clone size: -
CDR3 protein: CASSPGDRGSYNEQFF
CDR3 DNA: TGTGCCAGCAGCCCTGGAGACAGGGGCTCCTACAATGAGCAGTTCTTC

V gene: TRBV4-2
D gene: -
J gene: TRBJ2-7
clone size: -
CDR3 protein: CASSQDGVAGEQYF
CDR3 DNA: TGTGCCAGCAGCCAAGATGGGGTTGCGGGGGAGCAGTACTTC

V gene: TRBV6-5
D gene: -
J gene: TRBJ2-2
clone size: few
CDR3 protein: CASSYSAGYTGELFF
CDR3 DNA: TGTGCCAGCAGTTACTCGGCAGGGTACACCGGGGAGCTGTTTTTT

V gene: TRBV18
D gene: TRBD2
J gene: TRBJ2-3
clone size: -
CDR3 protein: CASSPQSGGAGDTQYF
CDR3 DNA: TGTGCCAGCTCACCACAAAGCGGGGGGGCTGGAGATACGCAGTATTTT

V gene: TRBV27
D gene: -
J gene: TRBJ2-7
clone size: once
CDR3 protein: CASSLRGDSYEQYF
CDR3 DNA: TGTGCCAGCAGTTTAAGGGGCGACTCCTACGAGCAGTACTTC

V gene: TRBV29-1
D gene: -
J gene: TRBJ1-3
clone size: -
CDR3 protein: CSVQVSSGNTIYF
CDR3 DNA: TGCAGCGTTCAGGTTTCCTCTGGAAACACCATATATTTT

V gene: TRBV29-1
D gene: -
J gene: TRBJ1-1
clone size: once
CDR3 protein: CSVMGNTEAFF
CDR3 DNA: TGCAGCGTTATGGGGAACACTGAAGCTTTCTTT

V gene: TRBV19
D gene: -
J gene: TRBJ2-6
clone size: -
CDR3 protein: CASSIDGSGANVLTF
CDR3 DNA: TGTGCCAGTAGTATAGATGGAAGTGGGGCCAACGTCCTGACTTTC

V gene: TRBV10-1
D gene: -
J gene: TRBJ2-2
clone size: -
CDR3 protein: CASSNQVEGGELFF
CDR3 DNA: TGCGCCAGCAGTAACCAGGTCGAGGGCGGGGAGCTGTTTTTT

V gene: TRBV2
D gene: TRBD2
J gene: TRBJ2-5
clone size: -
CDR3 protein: CASSAGGDTRTQYF
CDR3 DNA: TGTGCCAGTTCAGCGGGGGGGGACACCCGGACCCAGTACTTC

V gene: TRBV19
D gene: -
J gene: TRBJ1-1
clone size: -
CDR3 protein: CASSLGRWEPPGEAFF
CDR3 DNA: TGTGCCAGTAGTCTTGGGCGTTGGGAACCCCCTGGTGAAGCTTTCTTT

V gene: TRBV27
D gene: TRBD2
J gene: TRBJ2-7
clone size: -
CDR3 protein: CASSLLAGGSREQYF
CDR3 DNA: TGTGCCAGCAGTTTATTAGCGGGGGGGAGTCGCGAGCAGTACTTC

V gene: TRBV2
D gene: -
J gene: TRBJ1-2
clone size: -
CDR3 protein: CASGGNLQGNSGYTF
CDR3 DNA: TGTGCCAGCGGAGGAAACCTACAGGGTAATTCTGGCTACACCTTC

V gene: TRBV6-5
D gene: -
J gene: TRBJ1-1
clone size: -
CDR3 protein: CASGFPGNTEAFF
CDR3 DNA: TGTGCCAGCGGATTCCCCGGGAACACTGAAGCTTTCTTT

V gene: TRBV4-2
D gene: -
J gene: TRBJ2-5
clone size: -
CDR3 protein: CASSPGNSGFQETQYF
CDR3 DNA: TGTGCCAGCAGCCCCGGAAATAGCGGTTTCCAAGAGACCCAGTACTTC

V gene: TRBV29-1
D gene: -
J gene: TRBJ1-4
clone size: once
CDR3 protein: CSVEQKGRGIEKLFF
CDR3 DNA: TGCAGCGTTGAACAGAAGGGACGCGGTATTGAAAAACTGTTTTTT

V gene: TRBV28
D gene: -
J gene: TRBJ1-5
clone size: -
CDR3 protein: CASGEGRAQPQHF
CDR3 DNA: TGTGCCAGCGGAGAGGGTAGGGCTCAGCCCCAGCATTTT

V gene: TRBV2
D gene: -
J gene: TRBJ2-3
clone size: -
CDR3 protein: CASSGGERATDTQYF
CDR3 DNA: TGTGCCAGCAGTGGGGGGGAAAGGGCCACAGATACGCAGTATTTT

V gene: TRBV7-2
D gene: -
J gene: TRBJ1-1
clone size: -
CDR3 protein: CASSGNTVGNTEAFF
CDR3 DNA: TGTGCCAGCAGCGGAAACACGGTCGGGAACACTGAAGCTTTCTTT

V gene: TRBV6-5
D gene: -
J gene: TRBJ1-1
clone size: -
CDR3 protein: CASIEGGGNTEAFF
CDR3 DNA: TGTGCCAGCATCGAGGGTGGGGGGAACACTGAAGCTTTCTTT